This T cell receptor (beta chain) was obtained from a study of regulatory T cells in long-lasting Graves disease (dated by TCRdb to the early 2020s). About the full investigation: In the newly diagnosed Graves' disease group, patients had been taking antithyroid drugs for less than 3 months. Patients with persistent Graves' disease were compared with patients with newly diagnosed Graves' disease using TCR sequencing and RNA sequencing of peripheral blood. The study was conducted in China and was registered as a clinical trial. A total of 35 or so samples were covered by TCR sequencing, comprising about 13 persistent and some 20 newly diagnosed Graves' disease patients.

Ten or more counts support this clonotype. It has no known antigen specificity. No quality values exist for individual bases; no much larger clone is one base distant. The library was obtained by multiplex PCR. Sequencer: Illumina HiSeq 4000. To build TCR beta libraries, CDR3 regions were amplified by Arm-PCR using iRepertoire HTBI primers. Before sequencing, the PCR products underwent gel purification. The original pipeline was this. Across samples, some 62 TRBV and 14 TRBJ segments were identified and used for gene usage analysis of CDR3 amino acid clonotypes. COPE and FqMerger were used to merge the filtered high-quality paired reads into contigs. BLAST was used to align contigs to IMGT TRBV, TRBD and TRBJ reference genes, with CDR3 defined following IMGT. Any clonotype with a frequency above 0.1% was classified as a highly expanded clone. Shannon entropy served as the measure of repertoire diversity, while the Gini coefficient captured V-J evenness. A clonotype was considered public if more than one individual shared it. The raw public data were reprocessed by TCRdb itself: fastp quality trimming at Q25, MiXCR clonotype calling, in-frame beta chains only. Rows merge per CDR3 protein into single entries with the most common DNA and genes. The authors' filters were not applied to this entry. The sample profile shows 450,000 to 700,000 distinct CDR3 sequences; approximately 13% of them were found once. The ten most abundant clones make up 8% to 10% of the sample.

What this sample's time point label stands for: newly diagnosed GD, antithyroid drugs for less than 3 months. RNA was extracted from PBMCs in TRIzol for both TCR sequencing and RNA sequencing. The diagnosis of Graves' disease was made according to American Thyroid Association guidelines. The patients came from an endocrinology department in Xi'an, China. Each patient gave about 10 milliliters of peripheral blood, collected in an EDTA anticoagulant tube. Ficoll Paque Plus density gradient separation was used to isolate PBMCs, and no additional T cell sorting was done. An Agilent 2100 Bioanalyzer and agarose gel were used to assess RNA quality, and a NanoDrop 2000 was used to measure RNA concentration. What the study reported, not specific to this receptor: Sequencing and analysis were limited to the TCR beta chain. As a limitation, the authors acknowledged that the small sample size may reduce accuracy. Compared with newly diagnosed patients, patients with persistent Graves' disease had lower TCR Shannon entropy and fewer highly expanded clones, which suggests clonal expansion. More public clonotypes were shared among persistent patients (around 3,000) than among newly diagnosed patients (approximately 930). Because the primary lesion, thyroid tissue, could not be accessed, the study looked at peripheral blood alone. Persistent disease showed preferential use of TRBV28, TRBJ1-2 and TRBJ2-5, whereas newly diagnosed disease favored TRBV20-1 and TRBJ2-1.

V loses 3 bases, J loses 1 base, and the germline ends lie 5 bases apart. CDR1 and CDR2 are drawn from the germline V gene (reference sequence): DFQATT, SNEGSKA. Taken from cysteine to phenylalanine, the CDR3 has 12 residues. Only the CDR3 region is kept as DNA, spanning 36 bases read in frame from base 1. The same sample was also studied in work on T cells in Graves' hyperthyroidism and ophthalmopathy. As the second publication notes: Stable Graves' hyperthyroidism was defined as the absence of progression to ophthalmopathy over 18 months of follow-up. Hyperthyroidism patients were newly diagnosed, had a disease duration of under 2 months, and were aged 18 to 65 years. Patients with uncontrolled infections, other autoimmune diseases, pregnancy or lactation were excluded. Clinical symptoms, serum thyroxine and TRAb, thyroid ultrasound, and orbital computed tomography formed the basis for the diagnoses. The TCR CDR3 was subjected to a first round of RT-PCR using the HTBI primer set and the Qiagen OneStep RT-PCR kit. Most expanded thyroid clonotypes (frequency above 0.001) were also detected in blood, suggesting blood repertoires may reflect thyroid immune responses. Ophthalmopathy was separated from stable hyperthyroidism by a 13 V-J signature model, with around 90% sensitivity and roughly 81% specificity obtained in cross-validation and 80%/75% obtained in testing. During validation, the model predicted progression to ophthalmopathy a median of roughly 7.1 months ahead of onset, with around 71% sensitivity and 72.22% specificity. To identify distinguishing TCR V-J signatures, a discovery cohort of 90 to 100 patients was used, comprising 43 with Graves' ophthalmopathy and some 60 with stable Graves' hyperthyroidism. Prospective prediction of ophthalmopathy was tested in an independent validation cohort consisting of 18 hyperthyroidism patients and over 15 patients who later progressed to ophthalmopathy. For training and testing, the 80 to 100 patients in the discovery cohort were randomly divided in a 7:3 ratio. In six Graves' hyperthyroidism patients, the study also compared T-cell repertoires from thyroid tissue with T-cell repertoires from blood. After blood sampling, hyperthyroidism patients were treated with methimazole at a starting dose of 30 mg daily, and ophthalmopathy patients were treated with high-dose intravenous methylprednisolone. A second multiplex PCR round built the libraries, followed by size selection and purification. Libraries were sequenced paired-end with 100 bp reads on an Illumina HiSeq2000. SOAPnuke was used to process the raw data, removing reads that contained adapters or uncalled bases, had a mean Phred below 15, or lacked an exact match to the constant primer or identifier. High-quality paired reads were merged with COPE v1.2.5, and unique nucleotide sequences were defined as clonotypes. MiTCR v1.1 was used to align clonotypes to the IMGT TRBV, TRBD and TRBJ reference segments. Only V-J combinations with frequency above 0.0001, covering about 99% of repertoires, were analysed. A TCS score was defined as the ratio of F50 (clonal expansion) to E x V (chaos), with BLOSUM62-based TCRdist applied between CDR3 peptides within each V-J. Welch's t-statistics and random forest reduced roughly 530 V-J features to about 12, which were used in a naive Bayes classifier (R e1071). No statistical method was used to fix the sample size in advance, and group allocation was not hidden from the investigators. TCR Vbeta CDR3 sequencing of 135 peripheral blood samples (43 ophthalmopathy, roughly 72 hyperthyroidism and 17 progressor patients) is reported in the paper.

The clonotype comes from a man aged 25-40 years with Graves disease. Donor details come from another sample of the same person, matched by shared clones. The rearranged segments are TRBV20-1 and TRBJ2-3; the D gene remains uncertain. Sequenced material: peripheral blood mononuclear cells (PBMCs), taken at new diagnosis, from a patient treated with antithyroid drugs. The nucleotide sequence reads TGCAGTGCTAGTCCCGGCACAGATACGCAGTATTTT. This gives the protein CSASPGTDTQYF.